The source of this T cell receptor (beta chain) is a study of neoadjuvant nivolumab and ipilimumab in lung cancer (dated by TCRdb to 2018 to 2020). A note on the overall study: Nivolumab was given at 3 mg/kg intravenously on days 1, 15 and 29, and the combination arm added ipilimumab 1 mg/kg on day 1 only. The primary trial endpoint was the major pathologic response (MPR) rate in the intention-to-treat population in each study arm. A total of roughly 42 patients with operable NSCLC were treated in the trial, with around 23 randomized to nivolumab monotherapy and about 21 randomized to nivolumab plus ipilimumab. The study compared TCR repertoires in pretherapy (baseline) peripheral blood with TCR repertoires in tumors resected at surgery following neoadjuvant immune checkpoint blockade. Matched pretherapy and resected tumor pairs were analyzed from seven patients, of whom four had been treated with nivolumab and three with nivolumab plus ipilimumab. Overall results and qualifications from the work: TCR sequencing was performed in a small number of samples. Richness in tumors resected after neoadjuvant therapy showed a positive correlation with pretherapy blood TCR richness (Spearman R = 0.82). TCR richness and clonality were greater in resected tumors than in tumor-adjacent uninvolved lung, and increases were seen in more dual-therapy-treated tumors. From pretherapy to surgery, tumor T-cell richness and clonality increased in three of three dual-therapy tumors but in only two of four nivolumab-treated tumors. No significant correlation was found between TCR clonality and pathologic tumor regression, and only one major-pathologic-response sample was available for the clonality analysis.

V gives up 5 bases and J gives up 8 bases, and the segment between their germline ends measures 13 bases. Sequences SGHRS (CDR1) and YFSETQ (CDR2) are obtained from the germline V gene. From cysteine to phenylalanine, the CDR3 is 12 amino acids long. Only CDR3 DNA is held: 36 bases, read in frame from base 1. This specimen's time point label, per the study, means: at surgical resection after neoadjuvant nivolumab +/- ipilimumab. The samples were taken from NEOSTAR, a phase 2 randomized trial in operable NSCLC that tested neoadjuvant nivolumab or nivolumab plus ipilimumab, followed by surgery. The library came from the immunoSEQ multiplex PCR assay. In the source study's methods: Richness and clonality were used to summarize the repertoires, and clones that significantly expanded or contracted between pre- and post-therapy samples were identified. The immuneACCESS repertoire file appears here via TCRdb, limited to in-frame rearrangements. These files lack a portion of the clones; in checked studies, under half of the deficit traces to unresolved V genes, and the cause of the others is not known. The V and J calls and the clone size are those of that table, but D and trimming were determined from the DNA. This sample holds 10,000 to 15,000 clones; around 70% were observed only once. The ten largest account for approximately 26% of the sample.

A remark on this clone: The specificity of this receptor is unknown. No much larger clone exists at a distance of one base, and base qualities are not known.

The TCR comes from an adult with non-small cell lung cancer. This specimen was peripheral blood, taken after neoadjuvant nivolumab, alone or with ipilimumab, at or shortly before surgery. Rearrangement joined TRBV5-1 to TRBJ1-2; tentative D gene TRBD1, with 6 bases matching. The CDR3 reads CASSLTGAGYTF. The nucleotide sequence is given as TGCGCCAGCAGTCTGACAGGCGCGGGCTACACCTTC.